This passage covers 16 T cell receptor beta chains from one sample sequenced in a study of blood T cell repertoires in COVID-19. Here immunoSEQ multiplex PCR was the method, and the copy in TCRdb shows in-frame clones only, minus some. This sample has some 180,000 clones; 88% occur once, and the top ten carry around 2%. Source material: peripheral blood. All receptors come from a man between 45 and 60 years old who had recovered from COVID-19.

This chain joins TRBV11-2 and TRBJ2-5; TRBD1 might be the D (5 bases). The CDR3 contains 13 residues. CDR1 is SGHAT and CDR2 is FQNNGV in the germline V gene. Trimming took off 5 bases at V and 3 bases at J, with 10 bases between the two ends. The CDR3 DNA sequence: TGTGCCAGCAGCACCGACAGAAAAGAGACCCAGTACTTC. It translates to CASSTDRKETQYF.

CDR3 in DNA: TGTGCCATCAGTGAGTCTACAGGGAGAGGGTCCTACAATGAGCAGTTCTTC. Its protein product is CAISESTGRGSYNEQFF. The rearrangement links TRBV10-3 to TRBJ2-1, with D maybe TRBD1 (6 bases). Trimming stripped 0 bases from V and 1 base from J, with 13 bases between. The CDR3 sequence is 17 residues long. CDR1 ENHRY and CDR2 SYGVKD come from the germline V gene.

The chain links TRBV27 to TRBJ1-1; no reliable D call. CDR3 length: 15 residues. The V gene lost 2 bases and the J gene lost 3 bases, with 13 bases spanning the gap. Germline V gene sequence: CDR1 MNHEY, CDR2 SMNVEV (reference sequence). In nucleotides, the CDR3 is TGTGCCAGCAGTTTAACGGCAGGTGGGTACACTGAAGCTTTCTTT. Its translation is CASSLTAGGYTEAFF.

The chain combines TRBV30 with TRBJ1-1; D perhaps matches TRBD1 (5 bases). In germline, CDR1 is GTSNPN, CDR2 SVGIG (reference sequence). The CDR3 covers 13 residues. The ends were cut back, 2 bases at V and 4 bases at J, with 11 bases in the middle. CDR3 sequence: CAWSWFGGTEAFF. CDR3 DNA: TGTGCCTGGAGTTGGTTCGGGGGCACTGAAGCTTTCTTT.

The chain carries TRBV4-2 and TRBJ2-5; 9 bases are a match to TRBD2. CDR1 and CDR2 (germline): LGHNA, YNFKEQ. Trimming removed 1 base from V and 5 bases from J; junction bases left unmatched: 14. This CDR3 spans 18 amino acids. This CDR3 is CASSQGRVGTSLAETQYF. CDR3 nucleotides: TGTGCCAGCAGCCAAGGCCGAGTGGGGACTAGCCTGGCCGAGACCCAGTACTTC.

The chain has TRBV28 and TRBJ1-5, with TRBD1 matching over 7 bases. J lost 7 bases, V lost 6 bases, and 9 bases had no gene match. The CDR3 is made up of 14 amino acids. CDR1 and CDR2 (germline): MDHEN, SYDVKM. Here the CDR3 DNA reads TGTGCCAGCAGCTTACCAGACAGGGCCCAGCCCCAGCATTTT. Its protein is CASSLPDRAQPQHF.

The chain joins TRBV9 to TRBJ2-7; 8 bases are a match to TRBD2. The CDR3 is 15 amino acids. Trimming at V came to 4 bases and at J to 6 bases, leaving 12 bases not matched to a gene. Germline-derived CDR1 and CDR2 are SGDLS and YYNGEE. The chain's CDR3 is CASSLVGSGGVEQYF. CDR3 nucleotides: TGTGCCAGCAGCCTCGTCGGGTCGGGAGGGGTCGAGCAGTACTTC. Looking up the rest from reference TRBV9 and TRBJ2-7 gives the full variable domain: DSGVTQTPKHLITATGQRVTLRCSPRSGDLSVYWYQQSLDQGLQFLIQYYNGEERAKGNILERFSAQQFPDLHSELNLSSLELGDSALYFCASSLVGSGGVEQYFGPGTRLTVT.

This chain connects TRBV5-1 to TRBJ2-5; 11 bases map to TRBD2. The germline V gene encodes CDR1 SGHRS and CDR2 YFSETQ. The CDR3 runs 15 residues. The V segment lost 2 bases and the J segment 5 bases; nucleotides outside the gene matches: 5. CDR3 sequence reads: CASSFSGGARETQYF. CDR3 DNA: TGCGCCAGCAGCTTTAGCGGGGGGGCCCGGGAGACCCAGTACTTC.

The chain is built from TRBV7-9 and TRBJ2-7, with 10 positions matching TRBD2. This CDR3 comprises 14 residues. Trimming took 1 base from V and 6 from J; bases not matched to a gene: 3. The germline V gene encodes CDR1 SEHNR and CDR2 FQNEAQ (reference sequence). CDR3 DNA sequence: TGTGCCAGCAGCTTAGTAGCGGGAGGTTCCGAGCAGTACTTC. It is translated as CASSLVAGGSEQYF.

This rearrangement joins TRBV5-5 to TRBJ1-3; D remains ambiguous. Germline CDR1 reads SGHKS; CDR2 reads YYEKEE (reference sequence). V shed 3 bases and J shed 9 bases, with 10 bases lying between them. The CDR3 loop spans 12 amino acids. The CDR3 sequence is CASSSGVGTIYF. The DNA for the CDR3 is TGTGCCAGCAGCTCCGGGGTGGGCACCATATATTTT.

The genes are TRBV7-2 and TRBJ2-2, with a tentative D call TRBD2 (6 bases). CDR3 length: 15 amino acids. V was cut by 2 bases and J by 0 bases, with 7 bases left in between. Germline CDR1 SGHTA, CDR2 FQGNSA. The CDR3 DNA is TGTGCCAGCAGCTTAAAGCGGGCGAACACCGGGGAGCTGTTTTTT. This sequence encodes CASSLKRANTGELFF.

The chain has TRBV6-5 and TRBJ2-7; 10 positions agree with TRBD2. The CDR3 has 15 amino acids. Germline V gene data show CDR1 as MNHEY and CDR2 as SVGAGI. The V segment lost 6 bases and the J segment 0 bases; nucleotides outside the gene matches: 5. This CDR3 is CASRFTSGASYEQYF. In DNA, the CDR3 is TGTGCCAGCAGATTTACTAGCGGGGCCTCCTACGAGCAGTACTTC.

The V and J genes are TRBV5-6 and TRBJ2-3; 9 positions match TRBD2. Losses at the gene ends were 0 bases for V and 2 bases for J; bases not matched to a gene: 1. The CDR3 runs to 15 residues. CDR1 is SGHDT, CDR2 YYEEEE, per germline. CDR3 sequence reads: CASSLGGGATDTQYF. As DNA, the CDR3 is TGTGCCAGCAGCTTGGGCGGGGGGGCCACAGATACGCAGTATTTT.

The rearrangement links TRBV6-5 to TRBJ2-7, with a possible D match to TRBD2 (5 bases). The CDR3 has 13 residues. The germline gives CDR1 MNHEY, CDR2 SVGAGI. With 8 bases removed from V and 2 bases from J, the gap between germline ends came to 13 bases. Written as DNA, the CDR3 is TGTGCCAGCGCGAAGACTAATACCTACGAGCAGTACTTC. Its protein is CASAKTNTYEQYF.

The chain uses TRBV28 and TRBJ1-2; possible D gene TRBD1, 5 bases. Trimming stripped 5 bases from V and 5 bases from J, with 12 bases between. CDR1 is MDHEN, CDR2 SYDVKM, per germline. This CDR3 has 13 amino acids. The CDR3 DNA reads TGTGCCAGCAGTCTACAGGTACCTTATGGCTACACCTTC. The encoded protein is CASSLQVPYGYTF.

The CDR3 bases are TGTGCCAGCTCACCACCCGACAGCTCCTACGAGCAGTACTTC. It encodes CASSPPDSSYEQYF. The J gene is TRBJ2-7, the V gene TRBV18; TRBD1 might be the D (5 bases). CDR1 and CDR2 from the germline V gene are KGHSH and LQKENI. CDR3 length: 14 residues. The V end lost 0 bases, the J end lost 0 bases, and 6 bases lay between the germline ends.